This TCR beta chain was retrieved from a study of response to subunit inactivated influenza vaccine. This clonotype is a singleton in its sample. Its antigen is still unknown. As the CDR3 is not closed by the conserved phenylalanine or tryptophan, this likely results from a read error. CDR3 length: 17 residues. Trimming took off 2 bases at V and 0 bases at J, with 14 bases between the two ends. Study results and limitations: After each seasonal influenza vaccination, few new T cells are recruited, the authors suggested.

TCRdb analysed the RT-PCR reads with MiXCR anew, one entry per CDR3 protein. The repertoire holds 800,000 or so distinct CDR3 sequences, with around 20% as singletons. The specimen comprised PBMCs from blood, sampled roughly 5 days after vaccination. This sequence joins TRBV12-3 or TRBV12-4 and TRBJ2-1; D is unresolved. This sequence originates from a man aged 50 to 60 who received an inactivated influenza vaccine. Written as DNA, the CDR3 is TGTGCCAGCAGTTTACAAGGGCCCTTGAGCTCCTACAATGAGCAGTTCTTA. Translating it yields CASSLQGPLSSYNEQFL.